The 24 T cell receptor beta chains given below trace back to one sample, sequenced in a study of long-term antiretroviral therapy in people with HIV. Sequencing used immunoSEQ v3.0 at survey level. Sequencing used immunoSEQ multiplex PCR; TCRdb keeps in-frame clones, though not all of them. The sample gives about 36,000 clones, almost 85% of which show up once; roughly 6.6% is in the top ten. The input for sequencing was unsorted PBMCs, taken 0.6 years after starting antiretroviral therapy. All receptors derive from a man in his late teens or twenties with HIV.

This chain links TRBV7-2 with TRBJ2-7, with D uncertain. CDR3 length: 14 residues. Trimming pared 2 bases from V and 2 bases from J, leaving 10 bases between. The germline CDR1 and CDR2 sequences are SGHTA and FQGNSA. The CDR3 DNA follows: TGTGCCAGCAGCTTAAATCGCCCCCCCTACGAGCAGTACTTC. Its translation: CASSLNRPPYEQYF.

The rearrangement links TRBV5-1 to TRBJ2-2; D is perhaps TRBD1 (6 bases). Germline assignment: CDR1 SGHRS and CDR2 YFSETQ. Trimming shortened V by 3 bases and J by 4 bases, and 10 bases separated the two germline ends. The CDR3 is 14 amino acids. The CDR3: CASSSRDTTGELFF. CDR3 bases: TGCGCCAGCAGCTCCCGGGACACCACCGGGGAGCTGTTTTTT.

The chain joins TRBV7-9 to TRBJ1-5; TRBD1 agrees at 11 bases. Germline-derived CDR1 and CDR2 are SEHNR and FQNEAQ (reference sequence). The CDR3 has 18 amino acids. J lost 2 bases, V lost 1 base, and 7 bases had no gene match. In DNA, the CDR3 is TGTGCCAGCAGCTTAGGTGGGACAGGGGGGGTTGGCAATCAGCCCCAGCATTTT. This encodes CASSLGGTGGVGNQPQHF.

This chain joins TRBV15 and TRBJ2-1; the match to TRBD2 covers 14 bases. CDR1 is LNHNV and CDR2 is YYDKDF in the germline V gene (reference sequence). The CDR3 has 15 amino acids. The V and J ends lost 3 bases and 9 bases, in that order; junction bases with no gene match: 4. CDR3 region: CATSRRTSGRSEQFF. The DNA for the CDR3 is TGTGCCACCAGCAGGAGGACTAGCGGGAGGAGTGAGCAGTTCTTC.

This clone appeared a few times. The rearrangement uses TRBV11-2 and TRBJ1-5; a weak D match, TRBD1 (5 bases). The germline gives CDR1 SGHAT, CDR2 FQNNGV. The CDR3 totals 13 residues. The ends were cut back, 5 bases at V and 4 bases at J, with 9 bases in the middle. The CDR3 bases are TGTGCCAGCAGCCTTGCAGGGAATCAGCCCCAGCATTTT. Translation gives CASSLAGNQPQHF.

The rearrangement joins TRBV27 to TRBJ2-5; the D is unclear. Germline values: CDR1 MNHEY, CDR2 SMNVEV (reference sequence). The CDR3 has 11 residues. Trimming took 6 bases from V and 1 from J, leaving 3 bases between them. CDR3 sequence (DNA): TGTGCCAGCAGACGCCAAGAGACCCAGTACTTC. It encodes CASRRQETQYF.

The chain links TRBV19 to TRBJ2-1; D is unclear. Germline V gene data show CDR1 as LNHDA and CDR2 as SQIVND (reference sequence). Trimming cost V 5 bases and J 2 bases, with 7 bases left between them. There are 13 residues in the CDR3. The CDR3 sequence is CASSPGPYNEQFF. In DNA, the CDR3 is TGTGCCAGTAGTCCCGGGCCCTACAATGAGCAGTTCTTC.

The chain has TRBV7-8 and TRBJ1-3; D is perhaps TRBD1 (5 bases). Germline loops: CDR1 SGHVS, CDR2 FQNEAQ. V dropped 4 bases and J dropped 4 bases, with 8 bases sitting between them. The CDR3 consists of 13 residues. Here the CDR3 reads CASSWDVGNTIYF. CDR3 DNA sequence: TGTGCCAGCAGCTGGGACGTCGGAAACACCATATATTTT.

In DNA, the CDR3 is TGTGCCAGCAGCTTAGACAGGGAAAGCAATCAGCCCCAGCATTTT. This sequence encodes CASSLDRESNQPQHF. The genes are TRBV7-2 and TRBJ1-5; D may be TRBD1 (6 bases). The CDR3 totals 15 residues. In germline, CDR1 is SGHTA, CDR2 FQGNSA. V was pared by 1 base and J by 1 base, with 8 bases between.

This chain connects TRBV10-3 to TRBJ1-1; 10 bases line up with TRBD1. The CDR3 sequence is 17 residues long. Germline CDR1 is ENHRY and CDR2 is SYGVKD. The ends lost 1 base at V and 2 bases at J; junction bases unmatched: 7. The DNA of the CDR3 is TGTGCCATCAGTGAGTTCGGGACAGGGGTTAGAAACACTGAAGCTTTCTTT. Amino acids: CAISEFGTGVRNTEAFF.

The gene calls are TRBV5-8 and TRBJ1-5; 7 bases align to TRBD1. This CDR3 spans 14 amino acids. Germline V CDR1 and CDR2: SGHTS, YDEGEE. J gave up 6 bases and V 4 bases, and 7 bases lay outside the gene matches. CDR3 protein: CASSPGQEFQPQHF. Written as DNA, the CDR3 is TGTGCCAGCAGCCCCGGACAGGAGTTTCAGCCCCAGCATTTT.

The DNA for the CDR3 is TGTGCCAGCAGTTTCCGGGAAGGGAACACTGAAGCTTTCTTT. It yields the protein CASSFREGNTEAFF. This chain connects TRBV6-5 to TRBJ1-1; D gene uncertain. CDR1 is MNHEY, CDR2 SVGAGI, per germline. The V gene lost 4 bases and the J gene lost 1 base, with 10 bases spanning the gap. This CDR3 contains 14 residues.

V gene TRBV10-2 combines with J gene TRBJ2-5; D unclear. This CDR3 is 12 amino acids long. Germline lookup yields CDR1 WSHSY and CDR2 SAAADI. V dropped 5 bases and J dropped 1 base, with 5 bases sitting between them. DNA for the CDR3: TGCGCCAGCAGTCACACCCAAGAGACCCAGTACTTC. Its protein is CASSHTQETQYF.

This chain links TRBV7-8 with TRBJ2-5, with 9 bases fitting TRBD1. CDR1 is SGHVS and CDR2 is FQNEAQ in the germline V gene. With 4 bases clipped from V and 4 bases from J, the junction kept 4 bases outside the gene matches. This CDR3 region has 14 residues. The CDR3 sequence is CASSYRGLGETQYF. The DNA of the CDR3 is TGTGCCAGCAGCTACAGGGGGCTAGGAGAGACCCAGTACTTC.

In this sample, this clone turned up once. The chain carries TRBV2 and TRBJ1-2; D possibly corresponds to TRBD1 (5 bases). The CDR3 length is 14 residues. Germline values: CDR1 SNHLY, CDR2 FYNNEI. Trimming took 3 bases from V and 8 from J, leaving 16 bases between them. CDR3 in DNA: TGTGCCAGCAGTGATGGTGGGGGTAGTTGGGGCTACACCTTC. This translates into CASSDGGGSWGYTF.

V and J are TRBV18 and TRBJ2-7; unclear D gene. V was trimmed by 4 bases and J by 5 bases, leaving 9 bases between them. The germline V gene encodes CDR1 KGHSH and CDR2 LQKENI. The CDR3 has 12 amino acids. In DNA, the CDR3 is TGTGCCAGCTCACAGAATGGAAACGAGCAGTACTTC. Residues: CASSQNGNEQYF.

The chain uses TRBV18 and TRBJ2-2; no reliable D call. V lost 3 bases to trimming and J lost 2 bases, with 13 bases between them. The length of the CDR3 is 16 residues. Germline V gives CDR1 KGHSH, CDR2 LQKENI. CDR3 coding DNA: TGTGCCAGCTCACCTCGGGCCGCCGGAAACACCGGGGAGCTGTTTTTT. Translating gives CASSPRAAGNTGELFF.

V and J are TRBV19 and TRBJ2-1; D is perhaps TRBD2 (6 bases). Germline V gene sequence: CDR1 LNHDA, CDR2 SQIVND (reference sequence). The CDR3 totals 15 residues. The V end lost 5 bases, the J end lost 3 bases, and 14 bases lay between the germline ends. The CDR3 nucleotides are TGTGCCAGTAGTCCCCTCGCGGGGTTCTACAATGAGCAGTTCTTC. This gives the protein CASSPLAGFYNEQFF.

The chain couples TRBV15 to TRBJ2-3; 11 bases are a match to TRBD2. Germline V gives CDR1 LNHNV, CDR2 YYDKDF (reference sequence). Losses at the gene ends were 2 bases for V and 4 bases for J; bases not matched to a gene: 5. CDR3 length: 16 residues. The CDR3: CATSRTSGSIADTQYF. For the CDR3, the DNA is TGTGCCACCAGCAGAACTAGCGGGAGTATCGCAGATACGCAGTATTTT. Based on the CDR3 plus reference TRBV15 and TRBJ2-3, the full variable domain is DAMVIQNPRYQVTQFGKPVTLSCSQTLNHNVMYWYQQKSSQAPKLLFHYYDKDFNNEADTPDNFQSRRPNTSFCFLDIRSPGLGDTAMYLCATSRTSGSIADTQYFGPGTRLTVL.

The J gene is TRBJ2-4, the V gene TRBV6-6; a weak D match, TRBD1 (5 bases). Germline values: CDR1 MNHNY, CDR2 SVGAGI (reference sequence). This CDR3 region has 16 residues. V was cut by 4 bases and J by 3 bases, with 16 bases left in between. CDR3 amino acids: CASSSLDNQFKNIQYF. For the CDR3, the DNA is TGTGCCAGCAGTTCCCTGGACAACCAATTCAAAAACATTCAGTACTTC.

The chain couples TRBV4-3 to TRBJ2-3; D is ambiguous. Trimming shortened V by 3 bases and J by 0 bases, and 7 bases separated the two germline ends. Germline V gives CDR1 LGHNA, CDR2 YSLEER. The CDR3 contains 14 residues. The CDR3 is CASSHRTSTDTQYF. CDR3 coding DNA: TGCGCCAGCAGCCACAGAACGAGCACAGATACGCAGTATTTT.

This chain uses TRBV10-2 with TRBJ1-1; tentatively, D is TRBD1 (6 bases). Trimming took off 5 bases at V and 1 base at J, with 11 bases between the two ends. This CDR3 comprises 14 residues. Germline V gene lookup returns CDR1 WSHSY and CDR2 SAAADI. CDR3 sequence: CASSRQGTNTEAFF. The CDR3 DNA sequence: TGCGCCAGCAGTCGGCAGGGGACGAACACTGAAGCTTTCTTT.

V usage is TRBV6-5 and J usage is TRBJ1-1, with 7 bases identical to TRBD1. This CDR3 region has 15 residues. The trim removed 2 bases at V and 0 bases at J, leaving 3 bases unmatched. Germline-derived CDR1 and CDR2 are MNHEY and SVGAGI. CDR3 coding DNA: TGTGCCAGCAGTTACACTACAGGGGTGAACACTGAAGCTTTCTTT. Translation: CASSYTTGVNTEAFF.

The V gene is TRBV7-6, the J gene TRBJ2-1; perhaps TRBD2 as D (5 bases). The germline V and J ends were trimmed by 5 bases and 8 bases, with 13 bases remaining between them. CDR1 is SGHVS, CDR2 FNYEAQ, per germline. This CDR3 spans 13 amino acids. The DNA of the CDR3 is TGTGCCAGCAGCCCCGGAGGAACCGATGAGCAGTTCTTC. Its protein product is CASSPGGTDEQFF.